Each of the 24 T cell receptor beta chains below was sequenced from the same sample in a study of OX40 agonist ivuxolimab in advanced cancers. TCRdb's table, derived via immunoSEQ multiplex PCR, lists solely in-frame clones and lacks some. The data hold around 60,000 clones, with roughly 88% observed a single time. Source: CD4+ or CD8+ T cells sorted from blood, taken in a trial of the OX40 agonist ivuxolimab. These receptors came from an adult with an advanced solid tumor such as melanoma, head and neck, liver or kidney cancer.

V and J are TRBV19 and TRBJ2-6, with D perhaps matching TRBD1 or TRBD2 (6 bases each). The length of the CDR3 is 16 residues. Germline-derived CDR1 and CDR2 are LNHDA and SQIVND (reference sequence). V shed 10 bases and J shed 0 bases, with 16 bases lying between them. Written as DNA, the CDR3 is TGTGCCACTACTGGGGGGACACTCTCTGGGGCCAACGTCCTGACTTTC. It specifies CATTGGTLSGANVLTF. Full variable domain (remainder filled in from reference TRBV19 and TRBJ2-6): DGGITQSPKYLFRKEGQNVTLSCEQNLNHDAMYWYRQDPGQGLRLIYYSQIVNDFQKGDIAEGYSVSREKKESFPLTVTSAQKNPTAFYLCATTGGTLSGANVLTFGAGSRLTVL.

The chain is built from TRBV5-1 and TRBJ1-2, with a possible D match to TRBD1 (6 bases). This CDR3 has 15 residues. The ends were cut back, 1 base at V and 8 bases at J, with 18 bases in the middle. Germline CDR1 is SGHRS and CDR2 is YFSETQ. As DNA, the CDR3 is TGCGCCAGCAGCTTGTCGGGGGCCCAGGGAATCGGCTACACCTTC. It codes for CASSLSGAQGIGYTF.

This rearrangement joins TRBV2 to TRBJ1-2, with D possibly matching TRBD1 (6 bases). The V and J ends lost 0 bases and 7 bases respectively, with 15 bases between them. The CDR3 consists of 15 residues. Germline CDR1 reads SNHLY; CDR2 reads FYNNEI. The CDR3 DNA reads TGTGCCAGCAGTGAAGCGGGGGGCGGGGCCGGTGGCTACACCTTC. Translation: CASSEAGGGAGGYTF.

With respect to this clone: Different DNA sequences within this sample yield the same CDR3. The V and J genes are TRBV20-1 and TRBJ2-5; unclear D gene. The CDR3 has 10 amino acids. Germline-derived CDR1 and CDR2 are DFQATT and SNEGSKA (reference sequence). Trimming left V 0 bases short and J 5 bases short, with 1 base between. This chain's CDR3 is CSAREETQYF. The CDR3 DNA is TGCAGTGCTAGAGAGGAGACCCAGTACTTC.

The chain employs TRBV13 and TRBJ1-3, with D perhaps matching TRBD1 (5 bases). The V end lost 2 bases, the J end lost 1 base, and 12 bases lay between the germline ends. Germline V gene data show CDR1 as PRHDT and CDR2 as FYEKMQ (reference sequence). The length of the CDR3 is 16 residues. In nucleotides, the CDR3 is TGTGCCAGCAGCTTATCTAGGGGCGCATCTGGAAACACCATATATTTT. Translated: CASSLSRGASGNTIYF.

The chain uses TRBV5-6 and TRBJ1-1; 12 bases match TRBD1. Germline V gene data show CDR1 as SGHDT and CDR2 as YYEEEE. The CDR3 runs 17 residues. Trimming at V came to 5 bases and at J to 0 bases, leaving 8 bases not matched to a gene. CDR3 region: CASSSGTGGYMNTEAFF. CDR3 bases: TGTGCCAGCAGTTCCGGGACAGGGGGCTATATGAACACTGAAGCTTTCTTT.

The rearrangement joins TRBV29-1 to TRBJ1-2; no definite D call. CDR3 length equals 14 residues. V lost 7 bases and J lost 0, with 15 bases in between. Germline V gives CDR1 SQVTM, CDR2 ANQGSEA. The CDR3: CSADGEAANYGYTF. The CDR3 nucleotides read TGCAGCGCCGACGGGGAGGCGGCTAACTATGGCTACACCTTC.

The V call is TRBV11-2, the J call TRBJ1-6, with D uncertain. Germline CDR1 SGHAT, CDR2 FQNNGV. CDR3 length: 16 residues. Trimming pared 5 bases from V and 6 bases from J, leaving 17 bases between. DNA for the CDR3: TGTGCCAGCAGCCCTGACTTTACGTCCGCTAATTCACCCCTCCACTTT. Its protein product is CASSPDFTSANSPLHF.

This chain links TRBV18 with TRBJ2-5; TRBD2 matches 10 bases. The CDR3 covers 16 residues. Per the germline V gene, CDR1 is KGHSH and CDR2 is LQKENI. The V and J ends lost 3 bases and 2 bases, in that order; junction bases with no gene match: 6. CDR3 loop: CASSPTRAGGQETQYF. The CDR3 coding sequence is TGTGCCAGCTCACCTACAAGAGCGGGAGGGCAAGAGACCCAGTACTTC.

In regard to this clone: Mismatch with germline at one junction end may stem from a read error. The chain carries TRBV6-1 and TRBJ1-5; weak D call: TRBD1 (5 bases). This CDR3 has 14 residues. Germline loops: CDR1 MNHNS, CDR2 SASEGT. For the CDR3, the DNA is TGTGCCGGCAGTGAAAGGGGTTTCAATCAGCCCCAGCATTTT. Protein: CAGSERGFNQPQHF.

Points on this clone: The junction does not match germline at one end; this may be a read error. The V and J genes are TRBV7-7 and TRBJ2-1; 7 bases fit TRBD1. This CDR3 has 15 amino acids. Germline values: CDR1 SSHAT, CDR2 FNYEAQ (reference sequence). The CDR3 here is CASSQQGQPDNEQFF. The DNA for the CDR3 is TGTGCTAGCAGCCAGCAGGGACAGCCCGACAATGAGCAGTTCTTC.

Here the CDR3 reads CASSEGVRQKLFF. The CDR3 region has the DNA TGTGCCAGCAGTGAAGGCGTGAGGCAAAAACTGTTTTTT. The chain links TRBV6-1 to TRBJ1-4; the D is unclear. This CDR3 has 13 residues. Per the germline V gene, CDR1 is MNHNS and CDR2 is SASEGT. Trimming cost V 1 base and J 9 bases, with 9 bases left between them.

The rearrangement joins TRBV2 to TRBJ2-7; the match to TRBD2 covers 10 bases. The trim removed 6 bases at V and 1 base at J, leaving 15 bases unmatched. Per the germline V gene, CDR1 is SNHLY and CDR2 is FYNNEI. The CDR3 sequence is 18 residues long. The CDR3 coding sequence is TGTGCCAGCAGCAACTTGGCAGTAGCGGGGGGCCCTTCCTACGAGCAGTACTTC. It is translated as CASSNLAVAGGPSYEQYF.

The J gene is TRBJ2-1, the V gene TRBV10-2; 8 bases fit TRBD2. The trim removed 6 bases at V and 7 bases at J, leaving 11 bases unmatched. Germline values: CDR1 WSHSY, CDR2 SAAADI. The CDR3 has 15 residues. CDR3 sequence reads: CASSSRGGGGNEQFF. CDR3 DNA sequence: TGCGCCAGCAGCTCCCGGGGGGGAGGGGGAAATGAGCAGTTCTTC.

In its sample, this clone was seen once. This rearrangement joins TRBV19 to TRBJ1-1; a weak D match, TRBD1 (5 bases). Germline V gives CDR1 LNHDA, CDR2 SQIVND (reference sequence). With 7 bases removed from V and 1 base from J, the gap between germline ends came to 10 bases. CDR3 length equals 13 residues. Here the CDR3 reads CASTRRENTEAFF. In nucleotides, the CDR3 is TGTGCCAGTACCCGCAGGGAGAACACTGAAGCTTTCTTT.

J is TRBJ2-1 and V is TRBV19; no firm D call. Trimming pared 0 bases from V and 2 bases from J, leaving 11 bases between. The CDR3 loop spans 16 amino acids. Germline V CDR1 and CDR2: LNHDA, SQIVND (reference sequence). In DNA form, the CDR3 reads TGTGCCAGTAGTATAGATCTTCGTACACCCTACAATGAGCAGTTCTTC. Protein sequence: CASSIDLRTPYNEQFF.

The chain recombines TRBV6-5 with TRBJ1-2, with D possibly being TRBD1 (5 bases). Germline loops: CDR1 MNHEY, CDR2 SVGAGI. The CDR3 is made up of 16 amino acids. Trimming removed 2 bases at V and 5 bases at J, with 18 bases between. This CDR3 reads CASSYGGSGEGYGYTF. CDR3 bases: TGTGCCAGCAGTTACGGGGGAAGTGGGGAGGGGTATGGCTACACCTTC.

V gene TRBV9 combines with J gene TRBJ2-3, with D possibly matching TRBD2 (5 bases). Germline V gene sequence: CDR1 SGDLS, CDR2 YYNGEE. V lost 0 bases, J lost 1 base, and 9 bases lay in between. This CDR3 spans 15 amino acids. CDR3 sequence: CASSVGSVGTDTQYF. CDR3 sequence (DNA): TGTGCCAGCAGCGTAGGTAGCGTGGGCACAGATACGCAGTATTTT.

This clone was counted only a few times. The chain uses TRBV5-4 and TRBJ2-5; D might be TRBD2 (5 bases). CDR3 length: 13 amino acids. The V end lost 0 bases, the J end lost 3 bases, and 6 bases lay between the germline ends. CDR1 is SGHNT and CDR2 is YYREEE in the germline V gene (reference sequence). CDR3: CASSLVGEETQYF. Here the CDR3 DNA reads TGTGCCAGCAGCTTGGTCGGGGAAGAGACCCAGTACTTC.

V is TRBV6-5 and J is TRBJ1-4; possible D gene TRBD1, 5 bases. V was clipped by 6 bases and J by 5 bases, with 10 bases between them. CDR3 length: 13 amino acids. CDR1 MNHEY and CDR2 SVGAGI come from the germline V gene. The CDR3 region has the DNA TGTGCCAGCAGAGGTGGGGCGAATGAAAAACTGTTTTTT. Its protein product is CASRGGANEKLFF.

Concerning this clone itself: Other DNA sequences in the same sample also yield this CDR3. This chain connects TRBV6-1 to TRBJ1-2; TRBD1 aligns across 8 bases. The CDR3 is 14 residues long. V gave up 0 bases and J gave up 4 bases; unmatched junction bases: 1. Germline CDR1 reads MNHNS; CDR2 reads SASEGT. As DNA, the CDR3 is TGTGCCAGCAGTGAAGCCGGGACAGGCTATGGCTACACCTTC. Its protein product is CASSEAGTGYGYTF.

The chain joins TRBV7-3 to TRBJ2-1; TRBD2 agrees at 10 bases. J was trimmed by 8 bases and V by 5 bases; bases with no gene match: 9. From germline, CDR1 is SGHTA and CDR2 FQGTGA. The CDR3 has 15 residues. The CDR3 region is CASSKERGGSYEQFF. For the CDR3, the DNA is TGTGCCAGCAGCAAAGAGCGGGGGGGCTCCTATGAGCAGTTCTTC.

This clone occurred once. The genes are TRBV7-9 and TRBJ1-2; D gene uncertain. Trimming cost V 5 bases and J 0 bases, with 10 bases left between them. Germline V gives CDR1 SEHNR, CDR2 FQNEAQ (reference sequence). This CDR3 is built from 14 residues. CDR3 protein: CASSRLRANYGYTF. CDR3 bases: TGTGCCAGCAGCCGGCTTCGAGCTAACTATGGCTACACCTTC.

The gene calls are TRBV5-1 and TRBJ2-2, with 11 nucleotides matching TRBD2. Trimming cost V 6 bases and J 4 bases; bases outside gene matches: 8. CDR3 length: 16 amino acids. The germline V gene has CDR1 SGHRS and CDR2 YFSETQ. The CDR3 sequence: CASTDPGTSGTGELFF. DNA of the CDR3: TGCGCCAGCACTGACCCCGGGACTAGCGGCACCGGGGAGCTGTTTTTT.